Presented here are 15 T cell receptor beta chains from one specimen sequenced in a study of resident and recirculating memory T cells in vitiligo listed by TCRdb under 2018. Library construction relied on the immunoSEQ multiplex PCR assay. TCRdb limited this immuneACCESS table to in-frame rearrangements with V and J called. A share of clones is missing; checked studies link under half to unresolved V genes, and the rest is unexplained. This sample lists fewer than 80,000 clones; about nine tenths were detected once. The ten largest clones add up to over 4% of the sample. Sequencing used blood. All receptors derive from a male donor with vitiligo.

This clone appeared once. The chain recombines TRBV7-9 with TRBJ2-1, with 9 bases fitting TRBD1. The CDR3 spans 15 residues. V gave up 3 bases and J gave up 9 bases; unmatched junction bases: 9. Germline values: CDR1 SEHNR, CDR2 FQNEAQ (reference sequence). Written as DNA, the CDR3 is TGTGCCAGCAGCTTTGACAGGGGGGCCGTTGGTGAGCAGTTCTTC. It translates to CASSFDRGAVGEQFF.

This clone was found once. The chain uses TRBV27 and TRBJ1-5; TRBD1 agrees at 7 bases. Trimming took 5 bases from V and 6 from J; bases not matched to a gene: 7. This CDR3 region has 14 residues. In germline, CDR1 is MNHEY, CDR2 SMNVEV (reference sequence). The CDR3 reads CASSTGAVVQPQHF. CDR3 in DNA: TGTGCCAGCAGTACAGGGGCGGTGGTTCAGCCCCAGCATTTT.

V gene TRBV5-1 combines with J gene TRBJ2-3; 8 bases line up with TRBD2. V lost 0 bases, J lost 1 base, and 7 bases stayed unmatched. This CDR3 has 17 residues. CDR1 and CDR2 (germline): SGHRS, YFSETQ. CDR3 sequence reads: CASSLASGGSGTDTQYF. The CDR3 nucleotides read TGCGCCAGCAGCTTGGCCAGCGGGGGTTCGGGCACAGATACGCAGTATTTT.

J is TRBJ1-2 and V is TRBV5-4; the D gene is possibly TRBD1 (5 bases). Germline V gene sequence: CDR1 SGHNT, CDR2 YYREEE (reference sequence). The CDR3 totals 16 residues. Trimming removed 4 bases from V and 4 bases from J, with 20 bases in between. The CDR3 DNA is TGTGCCAGCAGCCCGGGGGGTATGTCCACAGTCTATGGCTACACCTTC. Translated, it gives CASSPGGMSTVYGYTF. Drawing the rest from reference TRBV5-4 and TRBJ1-2, the complete variable domain is ETGVTQSPTHLIKTRGQQVTLRCSSQSGHNTVSWYQQALGQGPQFIFQYYREEENGRGNFPPRFSGLQFPNYSSELNVNALELDDSALYLCASSPGGMSTVYGYTFGSGTRLTVV.

This rearrangement joins TRBV9 to TRBJ1-1, with D tentatively TRBD1 (6 bases). The CDR3 extends over 15 amino acids. CDR1 and CDR2 from the germline V gene are SGDLS and YYNGEE. Trimming pared 3 bases from V and 3 bases from J, leaving 15 bases between. CDR3 sequence reads: CASSERTVTYTEAFF. CDR3 in DNA: TGTGCCAGCAGCGAAAGGACAGTGACATACACTGAAGCTTTCTTT. The full variable domain, completed using reference TRBV9 and TRBJ1-1, is DSGVTQTPKHLITATGQRVTLRCSPRSGDLSVYWYQQSLDQGLQFLIQYYNGEERAKGNILERFSAQQFPDLHSELNLSSLELGDSALYFCASSERTVTYTEAFFGQGTRLTVV.

The chain couples TRBV7-2 to TRBJ2-7; D is uncertain. Germline CDR1 SGHTA, CDR2 FQGNSA. Trimming removed 5 bases from V and 4 bases from J, with 12 bases in between. The CDR3 has 13 residues. The CDR3 reads CASSLISPYEQYF. DNA of the CDR3: TGTGCCAGCAGCCTAATATCCCCGTACGAGCAGTACTTC.

V usage is TRBV7-9 and J usage is TRBJ2-1, with D tentatively TRBD2 (7 bases). This CDR3 region has 15 residues. Per the germline V gene, CDR1 is SEHNR and CDR2 is FQNEAQ (reference sequence). Trimming pared 5 bases from V and 7 bases from J, leaving 18 bases between. DNA for the CDR3: TGTGCCAGCAGCACCGGGGGAGGGGGGGAGAATGAGCAGTTCTTC. Encoded protein: CASSTGGGGENEQFF.

This chain connects TRBV5-1 to TRBJ1-1; weak D call: TRBD1 (6 bases). CDR1 SGHRS and CDR2 YFSETQ come from the germline V gene. V was cut by 4 bases and J by 1 base, with 20 bases left in between. This CDR3 contains 17 residues. CDR3 coding DNA: TGCGCCAGCAGCAGTCTTCGAGACAGGAGAGGGAACACTGAAGCTTTCTTT. Its translation: CASSSLRDRRGNTEAFF.

The gene calls are TRBV4-3 and TRBJ2-1, with 10 positions matching TRBD2. Germline CDR1 and CDR2: LGHNA and YSLEER. The CDR3 sequence is 16 residues long. J gave up 9 bases and V 0 bases, and 8 bases lay outside the gene matches. The CDR3: CASSQEGSGGLSEQFF. CDR3 sequence (DNA): TGCGCCAGCAGCCAAGAGGGTAGCGGGGGGCTCAGTGAGCAGTTCTTC.

The chain joins TRBV7-9 to TRBJ1-2; unclear D gene. This CDR3 spans 12 amino acids. CDR1 is SEHNR and CDR2 is FQNEAQ in the germline V gene (reference sequence). V shed 3 bases and J shed 1 base, with 3 bases lying between them. The CDR3 sequence is CASSFNNYGYTF. CDR3 sequence (DNA): TGTGCCAGCAGCTTTAATAACTATGGCTACACCTTC.

This clone showed up many times. This chain connects TRBV2 to TRBJ2-7, with D perhaps matching TRBD1 (5 bases). V lost 5 bases, J lost 4 bases, and 15 bases lay in between. The CDR3 has 14 amino acids. CDR1 and CDR2 (germline): SNHLY, FYNNEI. The CDR3 sequence is CASSNGGSGYEQYF. The CDR3 DNA reads as TGTGCCAGCAGTAATGGCGGTTCAGGGTACGAGCAGTACTTC.

The chain employs TRBV4-1 and TRBJ2-6; D remains unclear. The CDR3 contains 15 residues. Germline-derived CDR1 and CDR2 are MGHRA and YSYEKL. Trimming took 1 base from V and 0 from J, leaving 4 bases between them. CDR3 in amino acids: CASSQVSSGANVLTF. The CDR3 DNA follows: TGCGCCAGCAGCCAAGTCAGCTCTGGGGCCAACGTCCTGACTTTC.

This chain connects TRBV4-3 to TRBJ2-5; 10 nucleotides agree with TRBD2. CDR1 LGHNA and CDR2 YSLEER come from the germline V gene. The trim removed 2 bases at V and 5 bases at J, leaving 5 bases unmatched. This CDR3 is built from 15 residues. The CDR3 sequence: CASSQSPSGGETQYF. DNA of the CDR3: TGCGCCAGCAGCCAATCCCCTAGCGGGGGTGAGACCCAGTACTTC.

The chain recombines TRBV18 with TRBJ1-1, with 7 positions matching TRBD1. The CDR3 runs 15 residues. With V trimmed by 0 bases and J by 5 bases, 6 bases remained unmatched. CDR1 is KGHSH, CDR2 LQKENI, per germline. DNA of the CDR3: TGTGCCAGCTCACCACCGGACAGGCTGGGGACTGAAGCTTTCTTT. It translates to CASSPPDRLGTEAFF.

The rearrangement uses TRBV7-9 and TRBJ1-2, with D perhaps matching TRBD1 (5 bases). The germline V gene encodes CDR1 SEHNR and CDR2 FQNEAQ (reference sequence). This CDR3 has 15 amino acids. The V end lost 1 base, the J end lost 2 bases, and 11 bases lay between the germline ends. The CDR3 loop reads CASSLDRPVNYGYTF. The CDR3, as DNA: TGTGCCAGCAGCTTAGACAGGCCCGTAAACTATGGCTACACCTTC.